These T cell receptor beta chains were read from a single sample in a study of metastatic and nonmetastatic thyroid tumors. TCRdb re-called the PCR reads through MiXCR. The sample holds roughly 8,400 clones; 32% are singletons and the top ten take roughly a tenth. Source material: tumor tissue. Receptor source: a female donor with papillary thyroid cancer or a benign thyroid nodule (not recorded which). Some clones in this sample may be carry-over from other donors' samples. The CDR3 runs from the conserved cysteine through the conserved F or W. Each record gives: D gene, J gene, V gene, clone size, CDR3 protein, CDR3 DNA. The D gene is left open where the match is weak. Size values are once, few and many counts, or a class for expanded clones, and some rows have none.

>NA|TRBJ2-7|TRBV5-5|few
CASSLELAGVREEQYF
TGTGCCAGCAGCTTGGAGTTAGCTGGGGTTCGGGAGGAGCAGTACTTC
>TRBD2|TRBJ2-1|TRBV28|NA
CASSPLGTSGGTSSRSFF
TGTGCCAGCAGTCCCCTAGGGACTAGCGGGGGCACCAGTTCCCGTTCGTTCTTC
>NA|TRBJ1-1|TRBV7-3|once
CASKGDPVGPEAFF
TGTGCCAGCAAGGGGGACCCTGTAGGCCCTGAAGCTTTCTTT
>NA|TRBJ2-1|TRBV9|many
CASSPQSSAVYEQFF
TGTGCCAGCAGCCCCCAGAGTAGTGCAGTCTATGAGCAGTTCTTC
>NA|TRBJ1-1|TRBV10-2|medium-sized
CASSEQGWAGRAFF
TGCGCCAGCAGTGAACAGGGTTGGGCAGGGCGCGCTTTCTTT
>NA|TRBJ2-7|TRBV19|medium-sized
CASRGRGYEQYF
TGTGCCAGTAGGGGCAGGGGCTACGAGCAGTACTTC
>NA|TRBJ2-1|TRBV4-2|NA
CASSQEQLSFYNEQFF
TGTGCCAGCAGCCAAGAACAGTTAAGCTTCTACAATGAGCAGTTCTTC
>TRBD1|TRBJ1-2|TRBV28|few
CASQGQLLYGYTF
TGTGCCAGCCAGGGACAGCTCCTCTATGGCTACACCTTC
>NA|TRBJ2-2|TRBV7-3|many
CASSSVGTSNTGELFF
TGTGCCAGCAGCTCTGTCGGGACTTCGAACACCGGGGAGCTGTTTTTT
>NA|TRBJ2-7|TRBV12-3/TRBV12-4|few
CASSLVGFEQYF
TGTGCCAGCAGTTTAGTGGGGTTTGAGCAGTACTTC
>TRBD2|TRBJ2-1|TRBV6-1|large
CASKVLPGGYNEQFF
TGTGCCAGCAAAGTCCTGCCGGGAGGTTACAATGAGCAGTTCTTC
>NA|TRBJ1-1|TRBV12-3/TRBV12-4|medium-sized
CASSLLGTNTEAFF
TGTGCCAGCAGTTTACTAGGGACCAACACTGAAGCTTTCTTT
>NA|TRBJ2-7|TRBV5-1|NA
CASSLAGSNNEQYF
TGCGCCAGCAGCTTGGCCGGGAGTAACAACGAGCAGTACTTC
>TRBD2|TRBJ2-4|TRBV2|many
CASSGAPSGRKKAKNIQYF
TGTGCCAGCAGCGGGGCGCCTAGCGGGAGGAAGAAGGCCAAAAACATTCAGTACTTC
>TRBD2|TRBJ2-5|TRBV4-2|medium-sized
CASSPGTSGRPGETQYF
TGTGCCAGCAGCCCCGGGACTAGCGGGAGGCCAGGGGAGACCCAGTACTTC
>NA|TRBJ1-5|TRBV28|few
CATRINNQPQHF
TGTGCCACCAGGATTAACAATCAGCCCCAGCATTTT
>NA|TRBJ2-1|TRBV4-1|medium-sized
CASSQKQGVEQFF
TGCGCCAGCAGCCAAAAACAGGGAGTTGAGCAGTTCTTC
>TRBD1|TRBJ2-7|TRBV2|few
CASGGARDRSYEQYF
TGTGCCAGCGGGGGCGCCCGGGACAGATCCTACGAGCAGTACTTC
>TRBD1|TRBJ1-3|TRBV12-3/TRBV12-4|few
CASTRTSGGGGNTIYF
TGTGCCAGCACCCGCACTTCAGGGGGTGGTGGAAACACCATATATTTT
>NA|TRBJ2-7|TRBV20-1|NA
CSAMWDHGPNF
TGCAGTGCTATGTGGGACCACGGGCCCAACTTC
>TRBD2|TRBJ2-2|TRBV10-3|NA
CAISEGGGGAGELFF
TGTGCCATCAGTGAGGGCGGCGGGGGGGCCGGGGAGCTGTTTTTT
>NA|TRBJ2-2|TRBV6-1|medium-sized
CASTSPGEVAGELFF
TGTGCCAGCACAAGCCCCGGAGAGGTCGCCGGGGAGCTGTTTTTT
>NA|TRBJ2-2|TRBV28|medium-sized
CASSSPGLAGELFF
TGTGCCAGCAGTTCCCCAGGATTAGCCGGGGAGCTGTTTTTT
>TRBD2|TRBJ2-2|TRBV7-8|NA
CASSPWTSTGELFF
TGTGCCAGCAGCCCCTGGACTAGCACCGGGGAGCTGTTTTTT
>NA|TRBJ2-1|TRBV7-2|few
CASSLAQGSYNEQFF
TGTGCCAGCAGCTTAGCACAGGGCTCCTACAATGAGCAGTTCTTC
>NA|TRBJ2-3|TRBV19|medium-sized
CASSMGAGLDPTDTQYF
TGTGCCAGTAGTATGGGGGCGGGATTGGACCCCACAGATACGCAGTATTTT
>NA|TRBJ2-7|TRBV7-2|medium-sized
CASSSYSYEQYF
TGTGCCAGCAGCTCTTACTCCTACGAGCAGTACTTC
>NA|TRBJ1-5|TRBV6-1|NA
CASSTTGTNQPQHF
TGTGCCAGCAGCACAACAGGGACGAATCAGCCCCAGCATTTT
>TRBD1|TRBJ2-2|TRBV28|NA
CASRGQGLNTGELFF
TGTGCCAGCAGGGGACAGGGACTGAACACCGGGGAGCTGTTTTTT
>TRBD1|TRBJ1-4|TRBV2|few
CASSKDRGNEKLFF
TGTGCCAGCAGTAAGGACAGGGGAAATGAAAAACTGTTTTTT
>NA|TRBJ1-3|TRBV3-1|medium-sized
CASRSSGNTIYF
TGTGCCAGCCGGAGCTCTGGAAACACCATATATTTT
>NA|TRBJ1-2|TRBV20-1|NA
CSASGTAKTGGYTF
TGCAGTGCAAGCGGGACCGCCAAAACAGGTGGCTACACCTTC